The subject of this entry is one TCR beta chain. Random hexamers served to reverse transcribe about 0.5 to 1 ug RNA. TCR beta CDR3 was amplified by immunoSEQ multiplex PCR. This amplification extended across 54 Vbeta and 13 Jbeta segments. MiXCR, run by TCRdb on the immunoSEQ multiplex PCR reads, gives a single entry per CDR3 protein. The repertoire holds fewer than 300,000 distinct CDR3 sequences, with around 84% as singletons. The data belong to a study of CD8 T cells in Susac syndrome. CD8+ and CD4+ T cells circulating in blood were sequenced for TCR beta. CDR1 SNHLY and CDR2 FYNNEI come from the germline V gene. The CDR3 runs to 16 residues. V was pared by 6 bases and J by 2 bases, with 12 bases of the junction left unmatched.

This chain connects TRBV2 to TRBJ2-7; 8 bases are shared with TRBD2. What was sequenced was CD8+ T cells from PBMCs. The sequence derives from a human donor with multiple sclerosis. CDR3 loop: CASRRGTSGRPYEQYF. The CDR3 DNA sequence: TGTGCCAGCAGGAGGGGTACTAGCGGAAGGCCCTACGAGCAGTACTTC. Looking up the rest from reference TRBV2 and TRBJ2-7 gives the full variable domain: EPEVTQTPSHQVTQMGQEVILRCVPISNHLYFYWYRQILGQKVEFLVSFYNNEISEKSEIFDDQFSVERPDGSNFTLKIRSTKLEDSAMYFCASRRGTSGRPYEQYFGPGTRLTVT.